This record looks at one TCR beta chain sequence and its context. The source of the sample is a study of blood T cell repertoires in COVID-19. Study summary: PBMCs, B-cell-depleted T cells, or T cells were the source of the cDNA or gDNA that made up the material.

CDR1 and CDR2 (germline): LGHNA, YNFKEQ. The CDR3 extends over 13 amino acids. V lost 4 bases, J lost 5 bases, and 11 bases lay in between. How the authors handled the data: Reference gene primer amplification yielded estimated nucleated cell counts. Clones were read by immunoSEQ multiplex PCR, and TCRdb kept only the in-frame ones, dropping some. V and J calls and clone size come straight from that table; D and trimming were deduced from the DNA. Here the sample spans roughly 160,000 clones, 80% to 90% being singletons. The gene calls are TRBV4-2 and TRBJ2-5; no firm D call. This TCR was recovered from a man between 60 and 70 years old with acute or convalescent COVID-19. Sequenced input: peripheral blood. The chain's CDR3 is CASSPEPTETQYF. The CDR3 region has the DNA TGTGCCAGCAGCCCCGAGCCTACGGAGACCCAGTACTTC.